The rows below give T cell receptor beta chains drawn from one sample of a study of molecular identifiers for immune sequencing clone quantification. TCRdb independently ran MiXCR on the PCR reads; one entry per CDR3 protein. The profile covers a few hundred thousand distinct CDR3 sequences, with over 20% appearing a single time and about 0.8% taken by the ten largest. What was sequenced was naive CD8+ T cells from blood, with Jurkat cell RNA spiked in. The receptors here all came from a human donor in good health. Some libraries in this study had Jurkat cell RNA spiked in. Each CDR3 is given with its conserved first and last residue. Fields, in order: clone size, J gene, D gene, V gene, CDR3 DNA, CDR3 protein. D genes are given only for firm matches. Clone size is shown for a subset of rows, as once, few, many or a class of expanded clone.

clone_size: NA; j_call: TRBJ1-2; d_call: NA; v_call: TRBV29-1; cdr3_nt: TGCAGCGTTGACAGAAGAGCTAGCTATGGCTACACCTTC; cdr3_aa: CSVDRRASYGYTF
clone_size: few; j_call: TRBJ1-1; d_call: NA; v_call: TRBV19; cdr3_nt: TGTGCCAGTACCCGAGGACCGAACACTGAAGCTTTCTTT; cdr3_aa: CASTRGPNTEAFF
clone_size: many; j_call: TRBJ2-2; d_call: TRBD2; v_call: TRBV7-2; cdr3_nt: TGTGCCAGCAGCTTAGCAGCGGGAGGGTATACCGGGGAGCTGTTTTTT; cdr3_aa: CASSLAAGGYTGELFF
clone_size: many; j_call: TRBJ1-4; d_call: NA; v_call: TRBV4-1; cdr3_nt: TGCGCCAGCAGCCAGGCCGTGGGGAGCGGTGAAAAACTGTTTTTT; cdr3_aa: CASSQAVGSGEKLFF
clone_size: NA; j_call: TRBJ1-2; d_call: NA; v_call: TRBV5-1; cdr3_nt: TGCGCCAGCAGCCCTCGGGCAGATAACTATGGCTACACCTTC; cdr3_aa: CASSPRADNYGYTF
clone_size: many; j_call: TRBJ1-2; d_call: NA; v_call: TRBV10-3; cdr3_nt: TGTGCCATCAGTGAGTCGATACGGTCAAACTATGGCTACACCTTC; cdr3_aa: CAISESIRSNYGYTF
clone_size: few; j_call: TRBJ1-1; d_call: TRBD1; v_call: TRBV5-6; cdr3_nt: TGTGCCAGCAGCCCGGGGGACAGGGGGAACACTGAAGCTTTCTTT; cdr3_aa: CASSPGDRGNTEAFF
clone_size: many; j_call: TRBJ2-4; d_call: NA; v_call: TRBV19; cdr3_nt: TGTGCCAGTAACACAGGGACGAGGACCAAAAACATTCAGTACTTC; cdr3_aa: CASNTGTRTKNIQYF
clone_size: many; j_call: TRBJ2-7; d_call: TRBD2; v_call: TRBV7-9; cdr3_nt: TGTGCCAGCAGGCCTCACGGGGGGGCCTCCTACGAGCAGTACTTC; cdr3_aa: CASRPHGGASYEQYF
clone_size: NA; j_call: TRBJ2-3; d_call: TRBD1; v_call: TRBV4-1; cdr3_nt: TGCGCCAGCAGCCTAAAGGGGGACAGATCCACAGATACGCAGTATTTT; cdr3_aa: CASSLKGDRSTDTQYF
clone_size: many; j_call: TRBJ1-2; d_call: NA; v_call: TRBV4-1; cdr3_nt: TGCGCCAGCAGCCAAGCAGGCGGTATCTACGGCTACACCTTC; cdr3_aa: CASSQAGGIYGYTF
clone_size: few; j_call: TRBJ2-3; d_call: NA; v_call: TRBV7-9; cdr3_nt: TGTGCCAGCAGCCGGGGAAGGGTTGATACGCAGTATTTT; cdr3_aa: CASSRGRVDTQYF
clone_size: few; j_call: TRBJ2-1; d_call: NA; v_call: TRBV4-1; cdr3_nt: TGCGCCAGCAGCCAAGCAGGGATGAATGAGCAGTTCTTC; cdr3_aa: CASSQAGMNEQFF
clone_size: many; j_call: TRBJ2-7; d_call: TRBD1; v_call: TRBV7-9; cdr3_nt: TGTGCCAGCAGCCGCCGGGACAGCTCCTACGAGCAGTACTTC; cdr3_aa: CASSRRDSSYEQYF
clone_size: few; j_call: TRBJ2-2; d_call: NA; v_call: TRBV5-3; cdr3_nt: TGTGCCAGCAGCTTCGTCTACTCCACCGGGGAGCTGTTTTTT; cdr3_aa: CASSFVYSTGELFF
clone_size: NA; j_call: TRBJ2-7; d_call: NA; v_call: TRBV13; cdr3_nt: TGTGCCAGCAGCTTTTCCGGTACAGGACTCGATGTGGAGCAGTACTTC; cdr3_aa: CASSFSGTGLDVEQYF
clone_size: few; j_call: TRBJ1-2; d_call: TRBD1; v_call: TRBV6-2/TRBV6-3; cdr3_nt: TGTGCCAGCACCTTTGGGACAGGAAACTATGGCTACACCTTC; cdr3_aa: CASTFGTGNYGYTF
clone_size: few; j_call: TRBJ2-5; d_call: NA; v_call: TRBV6-2/TRBV6-3; cdr3_nt: TGTGCCAGCAGTTACACAAGGTGGCAAGAGACCCAGTACTTC; cdr3_aa: CASSYTRWQETQYF
clone_size: NA; j_call: TRBJ2-7; d_call: NA; v_call: TRBV12-2; cdr3_nt: TGTGCAAGTCGCTTAGCGCATCACGGGTCCTACGAGCAGTACTTC; cdr3_aa: CASRLAHHGSYEQYF
clone_size: many; j_call: TRBJ2-3; d_call: TRBD1; v_call: TRBV12-3/TRBV12-4; cdr3_nt: TGTGCCAGCAGCCAAGGACAGGGGGAAGAAGATACGCAGTATTTT; cdr3_aa: CASSQGQGEEDTQYF
clone_size: few; j_call: TRBJ2-7; d_call: TRBD1; v_call: TRBV9; cdr3_nt: TGTGCCAGCAGCGTAGGACAGGGGGCCTCCTACGAGCAGTACTTC; cdr3_aa: CASSVGQGASYEQYF
clone_size: NA; j_call: TRBJ2-5; d_call: TRBD1; v_call: TRBV5-8; cdr3_nt: TGTGCCAGCAGCGACCCAAAAGGGGGACAGACCCAAGAGACCCAGTACTTC; cdr3_aa: CASSDPKGGQTQETQYF
clone_size: NA; j_call: TRBJ2-1; d_call: TRBD1; v_call: TRBV7-6; cdr3_nt: TGTGCCAGTGGGACAGGGGTTCCGGATGAGCAGTTCTTC; cdr3_aa: CASGTGVPDEQFF
clone_size: few; j_call: TRBJ2-1; d_call: NA; v_call: TRBV6-2/TRBV6-3; cdr3_nt: TGTGCCAGCAGACCCACGCAATTCTACAATGAGCAGTTCTTC; cdr3_aa: CASRPTQFYNEQFF
clone_size: NA; j_call: TRBJ2-7; d_call: TRBD2; v_call: TRBV7-9; cdr3_nt: TGTGCCAGCAGCTTAGCGACGGGGGGGCGAAGTTGGGCCAACGAGCAGTACTTC; cdr3_aa: CASSLATGGRSWANEQYF
clone_size: NA; j_call: TRBJ2-7; d_call: NA; v_call: TRBV27; cdr3_nt: TGTGCCAGCAGTATGGGACACGCGCCCTACGAGCAGTACTTC; cdr3_aa: CASSMGHAPYEQYF
clone_size: few; j_call: TRBJ2-5; d_call: TRBD2; v_call: TRBV12-3/TRBV12-4; cdr3_nt: TGTGCCAGCTGTCTATGCGGGGGACAAGAGACCCAGTACTTC; cdr3_aa: CASCLCGGQETQYF
clone_size: NA; j_call: TRBJ1-5; d_call: NA; v_call: TRBV5-3; cdr3_nt: TGTGCCAGCAGCTTGTTGACGGGAGACAATCAGCCCCAGCATTTT; cdr3_aa: CASSLLTGDNQPQHF
clone_size: few; j_call: TRBJ2-1; d_call: NA; v_call: TRBV7-9; cdr3_nt: TGTGCCAGCAGCTTAGAGTATTCCTACAATGAGCAGTTCTTC; cdr3_aa: CASSLEYSYNEQFF
clone_size: NA; j_call: TRBJ2-1; d_call: TRBD2; v_call: TRBV29-1; cdr3_nt: TGCAGCGTTGTTAGTTTAGCGGGAGACCCGAGCTCCTACAATGAGCAGTTCTTC; cdr3_aa: CSVVSLAGDPSSYNEQFF
clone_size: NA; j_call: TRBJ2-2; d_call: NA; v_call: TRBV28; cdr3_nt: TGTGCCGGCAGGGGGGGACAGAACACCGGGGAGCTGTTTTTT; cdr3_aa: CAGRGGQNTGELFF
clone_size: NA; j_call: TRBJ2-7; d_call: TRBD2; v_call: TRBV19; cdr3_nt: TGTGCCAGTAGTATTCTGGCCGGGGGGGACGAGCAGTACTTC; cdr3_aa: CASSILAGGDEQYF
clone_size: NA; j_call: TRBJ1-6; d_call: NA; v_call: TRBV6-6; cdr3_nt: TGTGCCAGCAGCACGTACTCCATTGTGGGGGATGGTTCACCCCTCCACTTT; cdr3_aa: CASSTYSIVGDGSPLHF
clone_size: many; j_call: TRBJ2-3; d_call: TRBD2; v_call: TRBV20-1; cdr3_nt: TGCAGTGCTAGAGTAGGGGCGGGAGGCGCAACTAGCACAGATACGCAGTATTTT; cdr3_aa: CSARVGAGGATSTDTQYF
clone_size: NA; j_call: TRBJ2-5; d_call: TRBD2; v_call: TRBV5-3; cdr3_nt: TGTGCCAGCTCTCTGGGGGGGATCACCCAGTACTTT; cdr3_aa: CASSLGGITQYF
clone_size: few; j_call: TRBJ2-5; d_call: NA; v_call: TRBV30; cdr3_nt: TGTGCCTGGGAAGGGGGAGACTGGGAGACCCAGTACTTC; cdr3_aa: CAWEGGDWETQYF
clone_size: NA; j_call: TRBJ1-2; d_call: NA; v_call: TRBV29-1; cdr3_nt: TGCAGCGTTCATCCCCCGGGGGACAACTGTGGCTACACCTTC; cdr3_aa: CSVHPPGDNCGYTF
clone_size: NA; j_call: TRBJ2-7; d_call: TRBD1; v_call: TRBV13; cdr3_nt: TGTGCCAGCCAGGGGGCTACTTACGAGCAGTACTTC; cdr3_aa: CASQGATYEQYF
clone_size: NA; j_call: TRBJ1-5; d_call: NA; v_call: TRBV19; cdr3_nt: TGTGCCAGTAAGAGGAAGGCTCATCAGCCCCAGCATTTT; cdr3_aa: CASKRKAHQPQHF
clone_size: NA; j_call: TRBJ2-5; d_call: TRBD2; v_call: TRBV14; cdr3_nt: TGTGCCAGCAGCCAAGATGTCAATAGCGGGGGTCCTCAAGAGACCCAGTACTTC; cdr3_aa: CASSQDVNSGGPQETQYF
clone_size: many; j_call: TRBJ2-7; d_call: TRBD1; v_call: TRBV27; cdr3_nt: TGTGCCAGCAGTTTGACAGGGGGCTCCCGGTACGAGCAGTACTTC; cdr3_aa: CASSLTGGSRYEQYF
clone_size: many; j_call: TRBJ2-5; d_call: NA; v_call: TRBV27; cdr3_nt: TGTGCCAGCAGTCCCCGTTGGTACCAAGAGACCCAGTACTTC; cdr3_aa: CASSPRWYQETQYF
clone_size: many; j_call: TRBJ2-2; d_call: NA; v_call: TRBV6-5; cdr3_nt: TGTGCCAGCAGTTTGCGGGACACCGGGGAGCTGTTTTTT; cdr3_aa: CASSLRDTGELFF
clone_size: NA; j_call: TRBJ2-7; d_call: TRBD2; v_call: TRBV6-5; cdr3_nt: TGTGCCAGCAGTTTCTCACTAGCGGGGGGGAAAATGATTTACGAGCAGTACTTC; cdr3_aa: CASSFSLAGGKMIYEQYF
clone_size: many; j_call: TRBJ2-1; d_call: NA; v_call: TRBV24-1; cdr3_nt: TGTGCCACCAGTGATCCCCCGGCCAGCTCCTACAATGAGCAGTTCTTC; cdr3_aa: CATSDPPASSYNEQFF
clone_size: few; j_call: TRBJ2-7; d_call: NA; v_call: TRBV30; cdr3_nt: TGTGCCTGGAGTGTAGGGACACAATACGAGCAGTACTTC; cdr3_aa: CAWSVGTQYEQYF
clone_size: many; j_call: TRBJ2-7; d_call: NA; v_call: TRBV5-5; cdr3_nt: TGTGCCAGCAGCTTGGTTGGGGGCGCGGGCTACGAGCAGTACTTC; cdr3_aa: CASSLVGGAGYEQYF